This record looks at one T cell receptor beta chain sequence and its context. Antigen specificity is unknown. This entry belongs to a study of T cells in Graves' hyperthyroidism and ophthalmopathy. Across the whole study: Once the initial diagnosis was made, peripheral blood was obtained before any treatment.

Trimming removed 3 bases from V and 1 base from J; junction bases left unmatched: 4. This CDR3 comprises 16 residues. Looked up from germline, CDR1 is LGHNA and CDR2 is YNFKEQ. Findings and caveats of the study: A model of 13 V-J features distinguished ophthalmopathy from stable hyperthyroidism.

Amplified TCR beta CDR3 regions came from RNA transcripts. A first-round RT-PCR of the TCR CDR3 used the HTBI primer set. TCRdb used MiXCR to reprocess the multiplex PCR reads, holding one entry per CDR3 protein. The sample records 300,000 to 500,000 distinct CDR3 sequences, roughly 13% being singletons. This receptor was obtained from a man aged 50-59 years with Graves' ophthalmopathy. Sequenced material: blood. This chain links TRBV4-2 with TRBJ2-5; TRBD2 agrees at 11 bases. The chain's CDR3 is CASSQGGLAGQETQYF. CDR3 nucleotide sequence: TGTGCCAGCAGCCAGGGCGGACTAGCGGGCCAAGAGACCCAGTACTTC.